One and the same sample provided the 14 T cell receptor beta chains below, sequenced in a study of beta chain features in type 1 diabetes. Study results and caveats: Shortening of TCRB CDR3s, moderate but significant, appeared in all four CD4+ subsets of Type 1 diabetes patients.

For these receptors, no antigen is known. As every portion of the isolated RNA was reverse transcribed, the sequencing read expressed TCRB transcripts. Libraries were prepared by immunoSEQ multiplex PCR; TCRdb keeps only in-frame clonotypes and omits some of them. Among hundreds of thousands of clones listed, roughly 12% were seen once. Sequencing was done on a sample of naive CD4+ T cells from blood. The origin of the receptors is a man younger than 35 with type 1 diabetes.

The chain employs TRBV9 and TRBJ1-2, with a weak D call TRBD1 (6 bases). The CDR3 spans 14 residues. Germline V lookup: CDR1 SGDLS, CDR2 YYNGEE. Between the trimmed V and J ends, which lost 0 bases and 8 bases, there was a span of 14 bases. The CDR3 sequence is CASSVGTALGGYTF. The DNA for the CDR3 is TGTGCCAGCAGCGTAGGGACAGCCTTGGGGGGCTACACCTTC.

The V call is TRBV7-9, the J call TRBJ1-2; D call uncertain. CDR3 length: 17 residues. V was shortened by 4 bases and J by 3 bases, with 21 bases between the two germline ends. Germline V gene lookup returns CDR1 SEHNR and CDR2 FQNEAQ (reference sequence). Here the CDR3 reads CASSSPSGKPFDYGYTF. The CDR3 region has the DNA TGTGCCAGCAGCTCCCCCAGTGGGAAGCCTTTTGACTATGGCTACACCTTC.

The V gene is TRBV2, the J gene TRBJ1-5; weak D call: TRBD1 (5 bases). The CDR3 spans 15 residues. The V end lost 7 bases, the J end lost 2 bases, and 15 bases lay between the germline ends. Per the germline V gene, CDR1 is SNHLY and CDR2 is FYNNEI. The CDR3: CASKAQPGGNQPQHF. DNA for the CDR3: TGTGCCAGCAAGGCCCAGCCGGGGGGCAATCAGCCCCAGCATTTT.

The rearrangement uses TRBV29-1 and TRBJ1-1; D might be TRBD1 (6 bases). Trimming left V 6 bases short and J 0 bases short, with 11 bases between. This CDR3 comprises 13 residues. In germline, CDR1 is SQVTM, CDR2 ANQGSEA. The CDR3 region has the DNA TGCAGCGTCTACAGGGCTGTGAACACTGAAGCTTTCTTT. Translated: CSVYRAVNTEAFF. The entire variable domain, with the rest obtained from reference TRBV29-1 and TRBJ1-1, is as follows: SAVISQKPSRDICQRGTSLTIQCQVDSQVTMMFWYRQQPGQSLTLIATANQGSEATYESGFVIDKFPISRPNLTFSTLTVSNMSPEDSSIYLCSVYRAVNTEAFFGQGTRLTVV.

V gene TRBV10-3 combines with J gene TRBJ1-2; maybe TRBD1 (6 bases). Per germline, CDR1 ENHRY and CDR2 SYGVKD. V lost 10 bases, J lost 6 bases, and 18 bases lay in between. The CDR3 sequence is 13 residues long. DNA of the CDR3: TGTGCCACCGGAACAGGGTTTCAGGATGGCTACACCTTC. This encodes CATGTGFQDGYTF.

The chain combines TRBV7-2 with TRBJ1-6, with 8 bases lining up with TRBD1. The junction had 4 bases not matched to a gene; V was cut back by 11 bases and J by 1 base. CDR1 and CDR2 (germline): SGHTA, FQGNSA. The CDR3 has 14 amino acids. DNA for the CDR3: TGTGCCCTCCAGGGGGCATCCTATAATTCACCCCTCCACTTT. Encoded protein: CALQGASYNSPLHF.

The CDR3 spells CASSLEGLSGGYTF. CDR3 nucleotides: TGTGCCAGCAGTTTAGAAGGTTTATCGGGAGGCTACACCTTC. The gene calls are TRBV27 and TRBJ1-2, with unresolved D. Trimming stripped 2 bases from V and 8 bases from J, with 15 bases between. CDR1 is MNHEY and CDR2 is SMNVEV in the germline V gene (reference sequence). The CDR3 is made up of 14 amino acids.

This clone was recorded a few times. The chain has TRBV18 and TRBJ2-7; unclear D gene. Trimming removed 2 bases at V and 5 bases at J, with 7 bases between. The CDR3 is 12 residues long. Germline V gives CDR1 KGHSH, CDR2 LQKENI. CDR3: CASSPGYNEQYF. The CDR3 DNA reads TGTGCCAGCTCACCAGGCTACAACGAGCAGTACTTC.

This clone was picked up a small number of times. The V and J genes are TRBV30 and TRBJ2-7, with D tentatively TRBD2 (6 bases). This CDR3 is 13 amino acids long. Between the trimmed V and J ends, which lost 4 bases and 0 bases, there was a span of 10 bases. Germline V CDR1 and CDR2: GTSNPN, SVGIG (reference sequence). CDR3 coding DNA: TGTGCCTGGAAATTCGGGAGCTCCTACGAGCAGTACTTC. Amino acids: CAWKFGSSYEQYF.

The V gene is TRBV2, the J gene TRBJ2-7; D perhaps matches TRBD1 (7 bases). Per germline, CDR1 SNHLY and CDR2 FYNNEI. The CDR3 has 15 residues. Between the trimmed V and J ends, which lost 1 base and 3 bases, there was a span of 13 bases. CDR3 nucleotides: TGTGCCAGCAGTGAAGAGGCAGGGGGAGGCTACGAGCAGTACTTC. Amino acid sequence: CASSEEAGGGYEQYF.

The chain has TRBV28 and TRBJ1-2; possible D gene TRBD1, 6 bases. The CDR3 contains 14 residues. V dropped 5 bases and J dropped 6 bases, with 16 bases sitting between them. The germline V gene has CDR1 MDHEN and CDR2 SYDVKM. CDR3 in DNA: TGTGCCAGCAGTGCCATGCCCAGGGGCCATGGCTACACCTTC. Protein: CASSAMPRGHGYTF.

This clone was counted only a few times. This sequence joins TRBV6-5 and TRBJ2-7; no clear D. V lost 4 bases, J lost 6 bases, and 16 bases lay in between. The germline CDR1 and CDR2 sequences are MNHEY and SVGAGI. The CDR3 has 14 amino acids. The CDR3 is CASSFYPSFGEQYF. CDR3 nucleotides: TGTGCCAGCAGTTTCTACCCTAGTTTTGGCGAGCAGTACTTC.

This chain's CDR3 is CASSPRTGFGNQPQHF. The CDR3 DNA follows: TGTGCCAGCAGCCCCCGGACAGGCTTTGGCAATCAGCCCCAGCATTTT. This chain uses TRBV7-2 with TRBJ1-5; 7 bases map to TRBD1. Germline CDR1 SGHTA, CDR2 FQGNSA. The junction had 9 bases not matched to a gene; V was cut back by 5 bases and J by 2 bases. The CDR3 runs 16 residues.

This chain links TRBV21-1 with TRBJ1-5. TRBV21-1 is a pseudogene locus. CDR3 size: 15 residues. CDR3 coding DNA: TGTGCCAGCAGCAAAGGGTCCGGGAGAAATCAGCCCCAGCATTTT. Protein: CASSKGSGRNQPQHF.